What follows are 21 T cell receptor beta chains derived from one specimen sequenced in a study of T-cell memory formation after mild COVID-19. One entry per CDR3 protein, called by TCRdb with MiXCR from the 5' RACE reads. The table includes 400,000 to 450,000 distinct CDR3 sequences, about a sixth detected once. Input material: PBMCs or a T cell subset sorted from them (not recorded which). All receptors come from a man in his late teens or twenties who had mild COVID-19 (a few samples of this study predate the infection). Cell type and time point are not known.

This rearrangement joins TRBV7-3 to TRBJ2-5; D gene ambiguous. The CDR3 has 13 residues. CDR1 is SGHTA and CDR2 is FQGTGA in the germline V gene. V lost 5 bases to trimming and J lost 4 bases, with 11 bases between them. The CDR3 DNA follows: TGTGCCAGCAGCCCCGAAACGGGAGAGACCCAGTACTTC. This codes for CASSPETGETQYF.

The gene calls are TRBV6-2 or TRBV6-3 and TRBJ2-7; D is possibly TRBD1 (6 bases). V lost 5 bases, J lost 5 bases, and 19 bases lay in between. The CDR3 length is 15 residues. Per the germline V gene, CDR1 is MNHEY and CDR2 is SVGEGT. CDR3 sequence reads: CASSNGPTGADEQYV. CDR3 in DNA: TGTGCCAGCAGTAATGGTCCGACAGGAGCGGACGAGCAGTACGTC.

This chain joins TRBV5-1 and TRBJ2-3, with TRBD2 as a possible D gene (7 bases). This CDR3 has 15 residues. Germline CDR1 SGHRS, CDR2 YFSETQ. Between the trimmed V and J ends, which lost 4 bases and 7 bases, there was a span of 19 bases. Written as DNA, the CDR3 is TGCGCCAGCAGCCCCCTAAACCGGGGGGCAAATACGCAGTATTTT. This sequence encodes CASSPLNRGANTQYF. The complete variable domain, with remaining parts taken from reference TRBV5-1 and TRBJ2-3, reads KAGVTQTPRYLIKTRGQQVTLSCSPISGHRSVSWYQQTPGQGLQFLFEYFSETQRNKGNFPGRFSGRQFSNSRSEMNVSTLELGDSALYLCASSPLNRGANTQYFGPGTRLTVL.

This clonotype was seen a handful of times. The CDR3 nucleotides read TGTGCCAGCAGCTTCTTGCTAGCGGGGTATTATTATGAGCAGTTCTTC. Amino acids: CASSFLLAGYYYEQFF. The chain couples TRBV7-9 to TRBJ2-1; TRBD2 matches at 9 bases. The J segment lost 8 bases and the V segment lost 3 bases, leaving 11 bases of the junction unmatched. CDR1 is SEHNR, CDR2 FQNEAQ, per germline (reference sequence). The CDR3 is 16 residues long.

The chain has TRBV2 and TRBJ1-1; a weak D match, TRBD1 (6 bases). Trimming took off 9 bases at V and 0 bases at J, with 17 bases between the two ends. The CDR3 has 15 amino acids. CDR1 is SNHLY, CDR2 FYNNEI, per germline. CDR3 DNA sequence: TGTGCCAGGAGGGGGGCAGGTCAGATGAACACTGAAGCTTTCTTT. Protein product: CARRGAGQMNTEAFF.

V gene TRBV28 combines with J gene TRBJ2-5, with 9 positions matching TRBD2. The V gene end was trimmed by 5 bases and the J gene end by 4 bases; junction bases not matched to a gene: 17. The CDR3 loop spans 18 amino acids. The germline CDR1 and CDR2 sequences are MDHEN and SYDVKM. The CDR3 DNA sequence: TGTGCCAGCAGTCTAAGACTAGCGGACGGGGGGCCGAGAGAGACCCAGTACTTC. Amino acids: CASSLRLADGGPRETQYF.

This clonotype came up many times. The V and J genes are TRBV13 and TRBJ2-1; D unclear. The CDR3 runs 15 residues. Germline assignment: CDR1 PRHDT and CDR2 FYEKMQ (reference sequence). The germline V and J ends were trimmed by 6 bases and 0 bases, with 12 bases remaining between them. The CDR3 nucleotides are TGTGCCAGCAGTTTCAGTGGTGGCTCCTACAATGAGCAGTTCTTC. The encoded protein is CASSFSGGSYNEQFF.

The chain uses TRBV7-3 and TRBJ2-1; 13 bases align to TRBD2. CDR1 and CDR2 (germline): SGHTA, FQGTGA. J was trimmed by 12 bases and V by 0 bases; bases with no gene match: 2. The CDR3 spans 14 residues. The CDR3 sequence is CASSLTGLAGRQFF. Written as DNA, the CDR3 is TGTGCCAGCAGCTTAACGGGACTAGCGGGGAGGCAGTTCTTC.

This clonotype was detected only a few times. V is TRBV6-1 and J is TRBJ2-3; tentatively, D is TRBD1 or TRBD2 (5 bases each). The germline V and J ends were trimmed by 5 bases and 3 bases, with 12 bases remaining between them. The CDR3 length is 14 residues. Germline values: CDR1 MNHNS, CDR2 SASEGT. The CDR3 DNA reads as TGTGCCAGCAGTTCCAGTGAGGGGACAGATACGCAGTATTTT. It encodes CASSSSEGTDTQYF.

This clonotype was recorded a few times. The chain uses TRBV27 and TRBJ1-3; D is unclear. There are 14 residues in the CDR3. V was clipped by 8 bases and J by 4 bases, with 15 bases between them. Looked up from germline, CDR1 is MNHEY and CDR2 is SMNVEV (reference sequence). CDR3: CASATAARGNTIYF. Here the CDR3 DNA reads TGTGCCAGCGCAACGGCCGCGCGAGGAAACACCATATATTTT.

Written as DNA, the CDR3 is TGTGCCAGCAGCCGCCGGGACAGGGGAACCGGGGAGCTGTTTTTT. Translation gives CASSRRDRGTGELFF. The chain combines TRBV6-2 or TRBV6-3 with TRBJ2-2; the match to TRBD1 covers 10 bases. The CDR3 has 15 amino acids. Germline V gives CDR1 MNHEY, CDR2 SVGEGT. V was clipped by 6 bases and J by 5 bases; unmatched bases: 6.

This clonotype was recorded a few times. The rearrangement joins TRBV7-2 to TRBJ1-2; the D is unclear. The germline V and J ends were trimmed by 5 bases and 3 bases, with 10 bases remaining between them. The CDR3 has 13 residues. Germline loops: CDR1 SGHTA, CDR2 FQGNSA. This CDR3 reads CASSPDPDYGYTF. In nucleotides, the CDR3 is TGTGCCAGCAGCCCGGACCCGGACTATGGCTACACCTTC.

A few counts support this clonotype. V gene TRBV27 combines with J gene TRBJ2-7; maybe TRBD1 (5 bases). CDR1 MNHEY and CDR2 SMNVEV come from the germline V gene (reference sequence). Trimming stripped 4 bases from V and 0 bases from J, with 16 bases between. The CDR3 runs to 16 residues. The CDR3 bases are TGTGCCAGCAGTTATTCTTCAGGGCCGAGCTCCTACGAGCAGTACTTC. This codes for CASSYSSGPSSYEQYF.

This clonotype was observed a few times. This chain connects TRBV4-1 to TRBJ2-2; D unclear. The CDR3 length is 15 residues. Per germline, CDR1 MGHRA and CDR2 YSYEKL. The V end was cut by 3 bases, the J end by 7 bases, with 15 bases between. CDR3 nucleotides: TGCGCCAGCAGCCACCTGGGGTCCCGGAGCGGGGAGCTGTTTTTT. Translation gives CASSHLGSRSGELFF.

This clonotype was recorded at least ten times. The chain couples TRBV5-6 to TRBJ2-7; TRBD2 might be the D (6 bases). The CDR3 is 13 residues long. Germline V gene data show CDR1 as SGHDT and CDR2 as YYEEEE. V was pared by 1 base and J by 5 bases, with 10 bases between. The CDR3 spells CASSLRRDDEQYF. As DNA, the CDR3 is TGTGCCAGCAGCTTGAGGAGGGATGACGAGCAGTACTTC.

The chain joins TRBV6-6 to TRBJ1-4, with D uncertain. The CDR3 has 11 amino acids. Deletions cut 5 bases from V and 8 bases from J, with 6 bases between. Germline CDR1 and CDR2: MNHNY and SVGAGI (reference sequence). The CDR3 reads CASSPTEKLFF. In DNA form, the CDR3 reads TGTGCCAGCAGTCCGACCGAAAAACTGTTTTTT.

This clonotype was seen repeatedly, ten times or more. The chain has TRBV23-1 and TRBJ2-2; D ambiguous. TRBV23-1 is classed as an ORF, of uncertain function. V was cut by 4 bases and J by 0 bases, with 15 bases left in between. This CDR3 contains 17 residues. CDR3 region: CASSRRPLRSNTGELFF. The CDR3 DNA is TGCGCCAGCAGTCGTAGGCCCTTGAGGTCGAACACCGGGGAGCTGTTTTTT.

The chain employs TRBV12-3 or TRBV12-4 and TRBJ1-2, with a tentative D call TRBD1 (6 bases). V lost 3 bases, J lost 7 bases, and 12 bases lay in between. There are 13 residues in the CDR3. The CDR3 spells CASSFGGRGGYTF. Written as DNA, the CDR3 is TGTGCCAGCAGTTTCGGGGGGCGGGGTGGCTACACCTTC.

The table lists this clonotype with a few counts. The rearrangement joins TRBV7-9 to TRBJ2-7, with 8 bases identical to TRBD1. Trimming removed 4 bases from V and 2 bases from J; junction bases left unmatched: 16. The germline V gene has CDR1 SEHNR and CDR2 FQNEAQ (reference sequence). The CDR3 length is 18 residues. The CDR3 reads CASSSVQSRTGRTYEQYF. In DNA, the CDR3 is TGTGCCAGCAGCTCGGTACAATCCAGGACAGGGCGAACCTACGAGCAGTACTTC. The entire variable domain, with the rest obtained from reference TRBV7-9 and TRBJ2-7, is as follows: DTGVSQNPRHKITKRGQNVTFRCDPISEHNRLYWYRQTLGQGPEFLTYFQNEAQLEKSRLLSDRFSAERPKGSFSTLEIQRTEQGDSAMYLCASSSVQSRTGRTYEQYFGPGTRLTVT.

This clonotype was counted between two and nine times. This chain uses TRBV30 with TRBJ1-5, with D unclear. Germline CDR1 GTSNPN, CDR2 SVGIG (reference sequence). V lost 0 bases to trimming and J lost 6 bases, with 9 bases between them. This CDR3 is 13 amino acids long. The CDR3 spells CAWSVLAGQPQHF. The CDR3 nucleotides are TGTGCCTGGAGTGTACTTGCGGGTCAGCCCCAGCATTTT.

This clonotype occurred once. The V gene is TRBV12-3 or TRBV12-4, the J gene TRBJ1-4, with D hard to call. The V end was cut by 6 bases, the J end by 7 bases, with 15 bases between. CDR3 length: 14 amino acids. The CDR3 nucleotides read TGTGCCAGCAGCCCTAGTCGGTCGGGTGAAAAACTGTTTTTT. Amino acids: CASSPSRSGEKLFF.